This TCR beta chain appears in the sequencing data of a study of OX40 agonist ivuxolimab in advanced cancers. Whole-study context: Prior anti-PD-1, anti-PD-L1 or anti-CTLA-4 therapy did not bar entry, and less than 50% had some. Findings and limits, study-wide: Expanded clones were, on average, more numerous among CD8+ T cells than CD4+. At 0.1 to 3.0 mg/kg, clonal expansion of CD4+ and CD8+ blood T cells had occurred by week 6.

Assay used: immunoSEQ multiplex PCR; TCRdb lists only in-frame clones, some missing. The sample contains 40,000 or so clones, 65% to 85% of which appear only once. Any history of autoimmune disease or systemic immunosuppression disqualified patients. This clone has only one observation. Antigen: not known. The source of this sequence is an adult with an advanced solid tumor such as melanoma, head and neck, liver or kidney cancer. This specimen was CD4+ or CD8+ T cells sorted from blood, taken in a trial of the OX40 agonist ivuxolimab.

The CDR3 is CASIFGGVQSYEQYF. In DNA, the CDR3 is TGTGCCAGCATTTTCGGGGGCGTTCAATCCTACGAGCAGTACTTC. The chain joins TRBV2 to TRBJ2-7; D may be TRBD1 or TRBD2 (6 bases each). The CDR3 is 15 residues long. Trimming cost V 7 bases and J 1 base, with 17 bases left between them. Germline assignment: CDR1 SNHLY and CDR2 FYNNEI. The whole variable domain, filled in from reference TRBV2 and TRBJ2-7, reads EPEVTQTPSHQVTQMGQEVILRCVPISNHLYFYWYRQILGQKVEFLVSFYNNEISEKSEIFDDQFSVERPDGSNFTLKIRSTKLEDSAMYFCASIFGGVQSYEQYFGPGTRLTVT.